What follows describes a single T cell receptor (beta chain). This specimen belongs to a study of identical twins. CDR1 and CDR2 from the germline V gene are DFQATT and SNEGSKA (reference sequence). The length of the CDR3 is 16 residues. V lost 6 bases and J lost 4; bases outside the gene matches: 11. A universal primer site arose from template switching, and cDNA bore unique molecular identifiers. MiXCR, run by TCRdb on the 5' RACE reads, gives a single entry per CDR3 protein. The sample carries some 1,600,000 distinct CDR3 sequences, under 35% recorded once. The receptor was derived from a newborn girl in good health. The sequenced sample consisted of cord blood. This chain uses TRBV20-1 with TRBJ2-1; 11 positions agree with TRBD2. CDR3 loop: CSAKVLGLADYNEQFF. The CDR3 region has the DNA TGCAGTGCCAAAGTGCTGGGACTAGCGGATTACAATGAGCAGTTCTTC.